The 22 T cell receptor beta chains below all came from one sample that was sequenced in a study of blood T cell repertoires in COVID-19. The protocol was immunoSEQ multiplex PCR, while the TCRdb copy is restricted to in-frame clones and leaves out a portion. The sample holds 450,000 or so clones; about nine tenths are singletons and the top ten take under 0.7%. The sequenced sample was PBMCs or T cells enriched from blood (not recorded which). The source of these receptors is a man aged 18 to 35 who had recovered from COVID-19.

The gene calls are TRBV4-2 and TRBJ2-2; tentatively, D is TRBD2 (5 bases). The V gene's germline CDR1 is LGHNA and CDR2 YNFKEQ. The CDR3 sequence is 14 residues long. With 6 bases removed from V and 1 base from J, the gap between germline ends came to 9 bases. CDR3 residues: CASRVSGNTGELFF. CDR3 bases: TGTGCCAGCAGGGTAAGCGGGAACACCGGGGAGCTGTTTTTT.

The chain employs TRBV18 and TRBJ2-1, with 8 bases that match TRBD2. Germline V gives CDR1 KGHSH, CDR2 LQKENI. Germline trimming cut 5 bases from V and 4 bases from J; bases unmatched to any gene: 7. The length of the CDR3 is 15 residues. The CDR3 region is CASSIAGMEYNEQFF. The CDR3 coding sequence is TGTGCCAGCTCAATAGCGGGAATGGAGTACAATGAGCAGTTCTTC.

The rearrangement joins TRBV11-3 to TRBJ1-1; 7 bases map to TRBD1. V lost 1 base and J lost 4; bases outside the gene matches: 3. This CDR3 region has 14 residues. Per the germline V gene, CDR1 is SGHNT and CDR2 is YENEEA. The CDR3 here is CASSLGGDSTEAFF. The CDR3 region has the DNA TGTGCCAGCAGCTTAGGGGGGGACAGCACTGAAGCTTTCTTT. The whole variable domain, filled in from reference TRBV11-3 and TRBJ1-1, reads EAGVVQSPRYKIIEKKQPVAFWCNPISGHNTLYWYLQNLGQGPELLIRYENEEAVDDSQLPKDRFSAERLKGVDSTLKIQPAELGDSAVYLCASSLGGDSTEAFFGQGTRLTVV.

This chain links TRBV7-3 with TRBJ1-2; maybe TRBD1 (5 bases). The germline CDR1 and CDR2 sequences are SGHTA and FQGTGA. V lost 3 bases, J lost 4 bases, and 12 bases lay in between. This CDR3 region has 14 residues. CDR3 DNA: TGTGCCAGCAGCTTTGCAGGGCAGGGCTATGGCTACACCTTC. As protein: CASSFAGQGYGYTF.

The chain recombines TRBV2 with TRBJ1-4; possibly TRBD1 for D (6 bases). The CDR3 length is 15 residues. V was shortened by 7 bases and J by 7 bases, with 19 bases between the two germline ends. Germline V CDR1 and CDR2: SNHLY, FYNNEI. The CDR3 DNA is TGTGCCAGCATTTTTTTGGCGGGGGGCTCTGAAAAACTGTTTTTT. Protein: CASIFLAGGSEKLFF.

The genes are TRBV30 and TRBJ1-6; D is unclear. The CDR3 totals 13 residues. Germline CDR1 is GTSNPN and CDR2 is SVGIG (reference sequence). Trimming removed 3 bases from V and 10 bases from J, with 13 bases in between. The chain's CDR3 is CAWRGSAGSPLHF. The CDR3 DNA reads as TGTGCCTGGAGGGGGTCGGCGGGGTCACCCCTCCACTTT.

This clone was detected only once. V is TRBV4-1 and J is TRBJ2-7; 15 nucleotides agree with TRBD2. The V segment lost 4 bases and the J segment 4 bases; nucleotides outside the gene matches: 2. Germline V gene lookup returns CDR1 MGHRA and CDR2 YSYEKL. This CDR3 is built from 15 residues. CDR3 loop: CASSRGTSGRYEQYF. In DNA, the CDR3 is TGCGCCAGCAGCCGCGGGACTAGCGGGAGGTACGAGCAGTACTTC.

V and J are TRBV15 and TRBJ2-5; 7 bases line up with TRBD2. Germline values: CDR1 LNHNV, CDR2 YYDKDF (reference sequence). The CDR3 covers 15 residues. V trimming: 3 bases; J trimming: 4 bases; junction bases outside the gene matches: 8. In nucleotides, the CDR3 is TGTGCCACCAGCAGTGGCGGGAGTCGGCGAGAGACCCAGTACTTC. Encoded protein: CATSSGGSRRETQYF.

J is TRBJ2-7 and V is TRBV9; TRBD2 is a possible D gene (5 bases). The CDR3 runs 15 residues. Germline CDR1 reads SGDLS; CDR2 reads YYNGEE. The ends were cut back, 2 bases at V and 0 bases at J, with 12 bases in the middle. CDR3 sequence: CASSVGSGVSYEQYF. For the CDR3, the DNA is TGTGCCAGCAGCGTGGGTTCCGGGGTCTCCTACGAGCAGTACTTC.

The chain couples TRBV2 to TRBJ2-6; tentatively, D is TRBD1 (5 bases). CDR3 length: 14 residues. Germline V CDR1 and CDR2: SNHLY, FYNNEI. The V end was cut by 8 bases, the J end by 0 bases, with 8 bases between. The CDR3 here is CASGRGSGANVLTF. CDR3 coding DNA: TGTGCCAGCGGAAGGGGCTCTGGGGCCAACGTCCTGACTTTC.

The chain carries TRBV5-6 and TRBJ1-1; 8 bases map to TRBD1. From germline, CDR1 is SGHDT and CDR2 YYEEEE. Trimming cost V 4 bases and J 1 base; bases outside gene matches: 9. CDR3 length equals 16 residues. In DNA form, the CDR3 reads TGTGCCAGCAGCCGCGGACAGGGCGTTTGGAACACTGAAGCTTTCTTT. This sequence encodes CASSRGQGVWNTEAFF.

The CDR3 nucleotides read TGTGCCAGCAGTTCTTACAGAAAGAACACTGAAGCTTTCTTT. It translates to CASSSYRKNTEAFF. The J gene is TRBJ1-1, the V gene TRBV28; the D is unclear. The CDR3 is made up of 14 amino acids. Between the trimmed V and J ends, which lost 4 bases and 1 base, there was a span of 10 bases. The germline V gene has CDR1 MDHEN and CDR2 SYDVKM.

The chain uses TRBV5-5 and TRBJ2-5; 7 nucleotides align to TRBD1. Germline trimming cut 6 bases from V and 3 bases from J; bases unmatched to any gene: 8. Germline loops: CDR1 SGHKS, CDR2 YYEKEE (reference sequence). The CDR3 spans 14 residues. The chain's CDR3 is CASILGGLEETQYF. The CDR3 DNA reads TGTGCCAGCATCCTAGGGGGCTTGGAAGAGACCCAGTACTTC.

The rearrangement links TRBV19 to TRBJ2-3, with D uncertain. V was trimmed by 1 base and J by 1 base, leaving 12 bases between them. CDR1 LNHDA and CDR2 SQIVND come from the germline V gene (reference sequence). This CDR3 contains 16 residues. In DNA, the CDR3 is TGTGCCAGTAGTATAGGAGGCGGTGGAGGCACAGATACGCAGTATTTT. Its translation: CASSIGGGGGTDTQYF.

The J gene is TRBJ2-3, the V gene TRBV3-1 (or the pseudogene TRBV3-2); 10 bases map to TRBD2. The CDR3 totals 15 residues. CDR1 and CDR2 from the germline V gene are LGHDT and YNNKEL (reference sequence). V lost 6 bases to trimming and J lost 2 bases; unmatched junction nucleotides: 5. The CDR3: CASREAGGNTDTQYF. The CDR3 DNA follows: TGTGCCAGCAGGGAAGCGGGAGGGAACACAGATACGCAGTATTTT.

This chain's CDR3 is CAISYPGTSDEQFF. DNA of the CDR3: TGTGCCATCAGCTACCCCGGGACTAGCGATGAGCAGTTCTTC. The chain employs TRBV10-3 and TRBJ2-1; 10 nucleotides match TRBD2. J lost 8 bases, V lost 6 bases, and 7 bases had no gene match. This CDR3 comprises 14 residues. The germline CDR1 and CDR2 sequences are ENHRY and SYGVKD.

This chain uses TRBV5-1 with TRBJ2-7; 10 nucleotides match TRBD2. CDR1 and CDR2 (germline): SGHRS, YFSETQ. This CDR3 region has 14 residues. Germline trimming cut 4 bases from V and 4 bases from J; bases unmatched to any gene: 5. The CDR3 DNA reads TGCGCCAGCAGCCGGACTAGCGGCGTATACGAGCAGTACTTC. Its protein is CASSRTSGVYEQYF.

The chain carries TRBV29-1 and TRBJ1-1, with D possibly matching TRBD1 (5 bases). The CDR3 has 12 residues. Germline assignment: CDR1 SQVTM and CDR2 ANQGSEA. Trimming removed 6 bases at V and 4 bases at J, with 12 bases between. The CDR3 is CSVGRGSTEAFF. As DNA, the CDR3 is TGCAGCGTGGGCCGGGGGTCCACTGAAGCTTTCTTT.

The V and J genes are TRBV7-3 and TRBJ1-2; no reliable D call. CDR1 and CDR2 from the germline V gene are SGHTA and FQGTGA. The CDR3 consists of 18 residues. Trimming removed 10 bases at V and 4 bases at J, with 31 bases between. The CDR3 DNA reads TGTGCCACCCTATTCCGCCCCGCCCGAAAGTTCTGTTTCTATGGCTACACCTTC. Its protein is CATLFRPARKFCFYGYTF.

This chain connects TRBV3-1 (or the pseudogene TRBV3-2) to TRBJ1-2; the D gene is possibly TRBD1 (5 bases). CDR3 length: 16 amino acids. CDR1 is LGHDT, CDR2 YNNKEL, per germline (reference sequence). V lost 0 bases and J 6 bases, leaving 17 bases between the germline ends. The CDR3 here is CASSQEGSVWGDGYTF. CDR3 sequence (DNA): TGTGCCAGCAGCCAAGAAGGCAGTGTATGGGGCGATGGCTACACCTTC.

The rearrangement uses TRBV10-2 and TRBJ2-7, with D unclear. This CDR3 region has 12 residues. Trimming stripped 8 bases from V and 3 bases from J, with 11 bases between. Per the germline V gene, CDR1 is WSHSY and CDR2 is SAAADI. In DNA, the CDR3 is TGCGCCAGCGGTGGGCTTGACTACGAGCAGTACTTC. Encoded protein: CASGGLDYEQYF.

The genes are TRBV19 and TRBJ2-7, with 9 bases that match TRBD2. V lost 4 bases, J lost 6 bases, and 16 bases stayed unmatched. The CDR3 covers 17 residues. Germline loops: CDR1 LNHDA, CDR2 SQIVND (reference sequence). As DNA, the CDR3 is TGTGCCAGTAGTAACACGGCCTCTAGCGGGAATAGGCTCGAGCAGTACTTC. Its protein is CASSNTASSGNRLEQYF.